These 3 T cell receptor beta chains came from one sample sequenced in a study of blood T cell repertoires in COVID-19. Assay: immunoSEQ multiplex PCR; the TCRdb copy retains only in-frame clones and omits some. There are more than 65,000 clones in the sample; about 80% occur only once, and 35% to 45% lies in the top ten. The sample was peripheral blood. The receptors were gathered from a woman in her 70s with acute or convalescent COVID-19.

V and J are TRBV7-2 and TRBJ2-7, with a possible D match to TRBD1 (7 bases). Germline V gene sequence: CDR1 SGHTA, CDR2 FQGNSA. The CDR3 has 13 residues. V shed 3 bases and J shed 6 bases, with 12 bases lying between them. CDR3 residues: CASSFQGGGEQYF. The DNA for the CDR3 is TGTGCCAGCAGCTTTCAGGGGGGCGGCGAGCAGTACTTC.

The chain links TRBV3-1 (or the pseudogene TRBV3-2) to TRBJ1-2; 9 nucleotides agree with TRBD1. The CDR3 is 16 residues long. V dropped 8 bases and J dropped 8; count of bases not matched to a gene: 18. CDR1 LGHDT and CDR2 YNNKEL come from the germline V gene (reference sequence). The DNA of the CDR3 is TGTGCCAGCCGTATGGGGGCATCCGGGACAGGGAAGGGCTACACCTTC. Its protein product is CASRMGASGTGKGYTF.

This clone showed up just once. The gene calls are TRBV5-4 and TRBJ2-1; tentatively, D is TRBD1 (6 bases). Trimming took off 3 bases at V and 4 bases at J, with 14 bases between the two ends. The CDR3 is 15 residues long. The germline V gene encodes CDR1 SGHNT and CDR2 YYREEE (reference sequence). CDR3 sequence (DNA): TGTGCCAGCAGCTCTGGACAGTTGGGGTACAATGAGCAGTTCTTC. This encodes CASSSGQLGYNEQFF.